What follows describes a single T cell receptor beta chain. Its antigen specificity is not known. Base-call qualities are not available, and no considerably larger clone is one nucleotide away. Participants in the prospective study were aged roughly 18 to 100 years, lived in 20 to 25 United States geographic areas, and enrolled through a virtual design. To assign participants to cohorts, the prospective study relied on clinical history that participants themselves reported in a screening survey and a study questionnaire. ImmuneRACE Cohort 3 recovered participants were defined by two consecutive negative NP/OP PCR tests, healthcare professional clearance, or symptom resolution. Mobile phlebotomists in the prospective study collected whole blood, serum and a nasopharyngeal or oropharyngeal swab from every participant. Participants in the prospective study had the option to provide additional blood draws and questionnaires over a roughly two-month period. Prospective study blood samples were shipped either frozen or at room temperature before DNA extraction.

From its cysteine to its phenylalanine, the CDR3 spans 14 amino acids. This entry keeps only the CDR3 DNA: 42 bases, framed from base 1. Based on the germline V gene, the CDR1 and CDR2 sequences are LGHNA and YNFKEQ. V and J are truncated by 0 bases and 10 bases respectively, leaving an intervening sequence of 15 bases. The sample comes from a study of blood T cell repertoires in COVID-19 (dated by TCRdb to 2018 to 2020). For the wider study: Samples covering the acute and convalescent phases of COVID-19 were provided by collaborators in the United States, Italy and Spain. The material from the prospective study consisted of cDNA or gDNA derived from T cells, B-cell-depleted T cells, or PBMCs. The dataset comprised deeply sampled blood TCRbeta repertoires from subjects exposed to, actively infected with, or recovered from COVID-19. A freely available public database, intended as a resource for researchers studying the immune response to SARS-CoV-2, is where the repertoires were released. The samples were drawn from the first 160 participants of the ongoing ImmuneRACE study and from 950 to 1,500 subjects provided by 6 global collaborators. The sample metadata nearly always contained a de-identified subject ID, COVID-19 status, age in years and sex. HLA class I and class II types, where available, came from metadata supplied by the sample provider rather than from assay-based typing. Study-wide conclusions, independent of this receptor: The quantity of clinical and demographic metadata differed by source and by participant and was supplied without curation.

TCRbeta CDR3 regions were amplified from genomic DNA using the immunoSEQ Assay, a bias-controlled multiplex PCR. On the study's bioinformatics: The number of nucleated cells in each sample was estimated from the amplification of reference gene primers within the assay. Sequence reads were collapsed and filtered to measure the absolute abundance of every unique TCRbeta CDR3 rearrangement. For each sample, productive Simpson clonality was calculated as the square root of Simpson's diversity index over productive rearrangements. In TCRdb, the immuneACCESS table is reduced to in-frame sequences with V and J assigned. These tables do not hold every clone; where another copy was compared, an unresolved V gene accounts for under half, and the others remain unexplained. That table is the source of V, J and clone size, and D and trimming were worked out from the DNA. The sample table contains approximately 450,000 clones; only one count was recorded for more than 80% of them. Jointly, the top ten make up 1% to 1.3% of the sample.

The TCR sequence derives from a man aged 25-40 years who had recovered from COVID-19. The sequenced material came from PBMCs or T cells enriched from blood (not recorded which). Here the chain combines TRBV4-2 and TRBJ1-1; a tentative D call is TRBD1 (5 bases match). CDR3 region: CASSQDIGGEGAFF. The DNA is as follows: TGTGCCAGCAGCCAAGATATCGGGGGGGAGGGAGCTTTCTTT.